This T cell receptor beta chain was sequenced during a study of OX40 agonist ivuxolimab in advanced cancers. Background on the study: The diagnoses of dose-escalation patients were hepatocellular carcinoma, melanoma, renal cell or head and neck cancer. Among those treated, three patients had partial responses, one with hepatocellular carcinoma and two with cutaneous melanoma. Study observations and caveats: In CD8+ T cells, expanded clones were on average more numerous than in CD4+.

A note on this clone: Its cognate antigen is unknown. Different DNA sequences within this sample yield the same CDR3.

This CDR3 comprises 16 residues. V gave up 0 bases and J gave up 1 base; unmatched junction bases: 5. Germline V CDR1 and CDR2: MNHEY, SMNVEV (reference sequence). TCRdb's table, derived via immunoSEQ multiplex PCR, lists solely in-frame clones and lacks some. The data hold roughly 120,000 clones, with about nine tenths observed a single time. Sequencing was performed on CD4+ or CD8+ T cells sorted from blood, taken in a trial of the OX40 agonist ivuxolimab. The sequence came from an adult with an advanced solid tumor such as melanoma, head and neck, liver or kidney cancer. The chain has TRBV27 and TRBJ2-7; 8 bases fit TRBD2. CDR3 residues: CASSLSGQRESYEQYF. The CDR3, as DNA: TGTGCCAGCAGTTTATCTGGCCAGCGGGAGTCCTACGAGCAGTACTTC.